This is a list of T cell receptor beta chains from one sample in a study of HIV-infected patients and healthy controls. TCRdb reanalysed the 5' RACE reads using MiXCR and keeps one entry per CDR3 protein. The table lists approximately 7,700 distinct CDR3 sequences, roughly 6.1% of them singletons, with roughly 22% in the top ten. The source was blood, collected before antiretroviral therapy. These TCRs come from an adult with HIV infection. The CDR3 runs from the conserved cysteine through the conserved F or W. A D gene is named only where the DNA matches it firmly. Clone size is given for some rows only: seen once, a few or many times, or a class if the clone is expanded.

size,V,D,J,CDR3,DNA
many,TRBV9,TRBD2,TRBJ2-2,CASTEGLAGETGELFF,TGTGCCAGCACCGAAGGTCTAGCGGGGGAGACCGGGGAGCTGTTTTTT
many,TRBV20-1,NA,TRBJ2-5,CSASQEPASRETQYF,TGCAGTGCTAGTCAGGAGCCAGCCTCCAGGGAGACCCAGTACTTC
many,TRBV29-1,TRBD1,TRBJ1-2,CSVYTGGSQGYTF,TGCAGCGTTTATACAGGGGGCTCTCAGGGCTACACCTTC
many,TRBV4-1,NA,TRBJ2-7,CASSQAFRSYEQYF,TGCGCCAGCAGCCAAGCTTTTCGATCCTACGAGCAGTACTTC
NA,TRBV10-3,TRBD1,TRBJ1-2,CAISESRDRAYGYTF,TGTGCCATCAGTGAGTCGAGGGACAGGGCCTATGGCTACACCTTC
many,TRBV29-1,TRBD1,TRBJ2-1,CSVVGTGQYNEQFF,TGCAGCGTTGTTGGGACAGGTCAATACAATGAGCAGTTCTTC
many,TRBV14,NA,TRBJ1-3,CASSPLGSSGNTIYF,TGTGCCAGCAGCCCCCTTGGAAGCTCTGGAAACACCATATATTTT
many,TRBV19,TRBD2,TRBJ2-1,CASSIRRGVTNNEQFF,TGTGCCAGTAGTATACGGCGGGGGGTCACTAACAATGAGCAGTTCTTC
large,TRBV3-1,NA,TRBJ2-4,CASLHIQYF,TGTGCCAGCCTACACATTCAGTACTTC
many,TRBV15,NA,TRBJ2-5,CATSKGRRETQYF,TGTGCCACCAGCAAAGGCAGGAGGGAGACCCAGTACTTC
medium-sized,TRBV18,NA,TRBJ2-7,CASSPLGGPPYEQYF,TGTGCCAGCTCACCCCTCGGGGGTCCCCCCTACGAGCAGTACTTC
medium-sized,TRBV5-8,NA,TRBJ1-2,CASSLKGTNYGYTF,TGTGCCAGCAGCTTGAAGGGGACTAACTATGGCTACACCTTC
medium-sized,TRBV10-3,NA,TRBJ2-7,CAIRNDGGSYEQYF,TGTGCCATCAGGAACGACGGGGGTTCCTACGAGCAGTACTTC
many,TRBV6-5,TRBD1,TRBJ2-3,CASSRGQGTDTQYF,TGTGCCAGCAGCCGTGGACAGGGAACCGATACGCAGTATTTT
NA,TRBV12-3/TRBV12-4,NA,TRBJ2-5,CASSPGETQYF,TGTGCCAGCAGCCCTGGGGAGACCCAGTACTTC
medium-sized,TRBV5-6,NA,TRBJ2-1,CASSLAMAIGTYNEQFF,TGTGCCAGCAGCTTGGCCATGGCGATTGGCACCTACAATGAGCAGTTCTTC
many,TRBV9,TRBD1,TRBJ2-5,CASSASSGTGAETQYF,TGTGCCAGCAGCGCGAGCTCCGGGACAGGGGCAGAGACCCAGTACTTC
medium-sized,TRBV7-2,TRBD1,TRBJ2-3,CASSGTNRGRGTDTQYF,TGTGCCAGCAGCGGAACCAACAGGGGGCGCGGCACAGATACGCAGTATTTT
many,TRBV4-2,TRBD2,TRBJ2-2,CASSLTGLAGANTGELFF,TGTGCCAGCAGCCTCACCGGGCTAGCGGGCGCCAACACCGGGGAGCTGTTTTTT
many,TRBV2,NA,TRBJ1-6,CASRTGTGNSPLHF,TGTGCCAGCAGAACCGGGACCGGTAATTCACCCCTCCACTTT
medium-sized,TRBV2,NA,TRBJ1-5,CASSAGYSNQPQHF,TGTGCCAGCTCCGCCGGTTATAGCAATCAGCCCCAGCATTTT
medium-sized,TRBV5-5,TRBD1,TRBJ2-1,CASSSLRQGDEQFF,TGTGCCAGCAGCTCCCTCCGACAGGGCGATGAGCAGTTCTTC
many,TRBV7-9,NA,TRBJ2-3,CASSLADAGAQYF,TGTGCCAGCAGCTTAGCGGACGCTGGGGCCCAGTATTTT
many,TRBV6-1,TRBD1,TRBJ1-5,CASSWDRGPQPQHF,TGTGCCAGCAGTTGGGACAGGGGCCCTCAGCCCCAGCATTTT
medium-sized,TRBV5-4,NA,TRBJ2-1,CASSLVPAGEYNEQFF,TGTGCCAGCAGCTTGGTCCCAGCAGGGGAATACAATGAGCAGTTCTTC
medium-sized,TRBV5-1,TRBD1,TRBJ2-3,CASSQDRLTDTQYF,TGCGCCAGCAGCCAGGACAGGCTCACAGATACGCAGTATTTT
NA,TRBV5-5,NA,TRBJ1-2,CASRRDTIYGYTF,TGTGCCAGCAGGCGGGACACCATCTATGGCTACACCTTC
many,TRBV6-2/TRBV6-3,NA,TRBJ1-1,CASSYSDGRTEAFF,TGTGCCAGCAGTTACTCGGATGGTCGAACTGAAGCTTTCTTT
many,TRBV7-2,TRBD2,TRBJ2-3,CASSARRGLAPADTQYF,TGTGCCAGCAGCGCCCGGAGGGGACTAGCTCCCGCAGATACGCAGTATTTT
NA,TRBV2,NA,TRBJ2-7,CASGQSGRQFYEQYF,TGTGCCAGCGGTCAATCGGGACGTCAGTTCTACGAGCAGTACTTC
NA,TRBV6-1,NA,TRBJ2-1,CASSEGLGVRVYNEQFF,TGTGCCAGCAGTGAAGGTCTAGGGGTCAGGGTATACAATGAGCAGTTCTTC
medium-sized,TRBV28,NA,TRBJ1-4,CASSFVEKLFF,TGTGCCAGCAGTTTTGTTGAAAAACTGTTTTTT
medium-sized,TRBV3-1,NA,TRBJ2-5,CASSQEAAHLQETQYF,TGTGCCAGCAGCCAAGAAGCAGCGCACCTCCAAGAGACCCAGTACTTC